A single sample gave rise to the 26 T cell receptor beta chains below, sequenced in a study of identifying expanded T cells in peripheral blood. Here immunoSEQ multiplex PCR was the method, and the copy in TCRdb shows in-frame clones only, minus some. This repertoire shows about 110,000 clones, roughly 90% found once; its top ten account for about 17%. Sequencing was carried out using blood. The receptor set was obtained from a person between 18 and 75 years old in good health.

This rearrangement joins TRBV4-1 to TRBJ1-3; D is uncertain. The CDR3 is 15 amino acids. Trimming pared 4 bases from V and 2 bases from J, leaving 12 bases between. Germline V gene lookup returns CDR1 MGHRA and CDR2 YSYEKL. The CDR3 DNA reads as TGCGCCAGCAGCCTCCGCCGGGTCACTGGAAACACCATATATTTT. Translating it yields CASSLRRVTGNTIYF.

The chain has TRBV5-5 and TRBJ2-3; D unclear. Between the trimmed V and J ends, which lost 0 bases and 8 bases, there was a span of 13 bases. This CDR3 comprises 14 residues. Germline lookup yields CDR1 SGHKS and CDR2 YYEKEE (reference sequence). The CDR3 DNA follows: TGTGCCAGCAGCTTGGCCTCGAGCTTAGGTACGCAGTATTTT. Residues: CASSLASSLGTQYF.

This rearrangement joins TRBV6-5 to TRBJ2-5; D is possibly TRBD1 (5 bases). The J call is uncertain, as TRBJ2-7 better fits the DNA end. The CDR3 totals 15 residues. Germline lookup yields CDR1 MNHEY and CDR2 SVGAGI. Here the CDR3 DNA reads TGTGCCAGCAGTCCACCCGGACACCGGTTCGGCGAGCAGTACTTC. Translation gives CASSPPGHRFGEQYF.

The rearrangement joins TRBV27 to TRBJ1-2; possible D gene TRBD1, 5 bases. The CDR3 contains 15 residues. V was clipped by 3 bases and J by 5 bases, with 16 bases between them. The germline V gene encodes CDR1 MNHEY and CDR2 SMNVEV (reference sequence). The CDR3 loop reads CASSLTYGALYGYTF. The CDR3 DNA follows: TGTGCCAGCAGTTTGACCTACGGGGCTTTATATGGCTACACCTTC.

The CDR3 loop reads CASSIDGSRRDYGYTF. The DNA of the CDR3 is TGTGCCAGTAGTATAGATGGTTCGCGACGGGACTATGGCTACACCTTC. V and J are TRBV19 and TRBJ1-2, with D hard to call. The CDR3 sequence is 16 residues long. Per germline, CDR1 LNHDA and CDR2 SQIVND (reference sequence). V lost 0 bases and J 3 bases, leaving 14 bases between the germline ends.

This clone has just one count. The chain recombines TRBV2 with TRBJ2-7; 11 bases fit TRBD1. Germline CDR1 reads SNHLY; CDR2 reads FYNNEI. Unmatched junction bases numbered 11, after V lost 6 bases and J lost 7 bases. This CDR3 comprises 15 residues. CDR3 sequence reads: CASRNSDRGHREQYF. CDR3 nucleotides: TGTGCCAGCAGAAACTCGGACAGGGGGCATAGGGAGCAGTACTTC.

V is TRBV15 and J is TRBJ2-5, with a tentative D call TRBD1 (6 bases). This CDR3 region has 14 residues. Trimming left V 0 bases short and J 7 bases short, with 12 bases between. Germline V lookup: CDR1 LNHNV, CDR2 YYDKDF (reference sequence). In nucleotides, the CDR3 is TGTGCCACCAGCAGAGATCAGGGGATCCGGACCCAGTACTTC. Translated, it gives CATSRDQGIRTQYF.

This clone has just one count. This CDR3 is also generated by other DNA sequences in the sample. The gene calls are TRBV7-8 and TRBJ1-5; D is uncertain. Trimming left V 1 base short and J 7 bases short, with 5 bases between. The germline gives CDR1 SGHVS, CDR2 FQNEAQ. The CDR3 has 12 amino acids. CDR3 DNA sequence: TGTGCCAGCAGCTTAGAAGGCCAGCCCCAGCATTTT. It codes for CASSLEGQPQHF.

This sequence joins TRBV6-5 and TRBJ1-6, with 10 positions matching TRBD1. The CDR3 has 16 amino acids. The V gene end was trimmed by 0 bases and the J gene end by 9 bases; junction bases not matched to a gene: 5. From germline, CDR1 is MNHEY and CDR2 SVGAGI. The DNA for the CDR3 is TGTGCCAGCAGTTACTCGACTGGGGACAGGGGTTCACCCCTCCACTTT. Amino acid sequence: CASSYSTGDRGSPLHF.

The V call is TRBV4-2, the J call TRBJ2-2; 11 nucleotides match TRBD1. V was clipped by 5 bases and J by 4 bases; unmatched bases: 3. Germline V gene data show CDR1 as LGHNA and CDR2 as YNFKEQ. This CDR3 contains 15 residues. CDR3 loop: CASSEGTGGTGELFF. The DNA for the CDR3 is TGTGCCAGCAGCGAAGGGACAGGGGGCACCGGGGAGCTGTTTTTT.

The chain employs TRBV7-2 and TRBJ2-5, with 12 bases identical to TRBD1. Trimming removed 5 bases from V and 5 bases from J; junction bases left unmatched: 9. Germline values: CDR1 SGHTA, CDR2 FQGNSA. The CDR3 is 16 residues long. CDR3 residues: CASSLWGQGAGETQYF. The CDR3 nucleotides are TGTGCCAGCAGCCTATGGGGACAGGGGGCCGGGGAGACCCAGTACTTC.

The chain uses TRBV7-9 and TRBJ2-3; perhaps D is TRBD1 or TRBD2 (6 bases each). Trimming removed 4 bases from V and 0 bases from J, with 11 bases in between. The CDR3 extends over 15 amino acids. The germline V gene has CDR1 SEHNR and CDR2 FQNEAQ (reference sequence). The DNA for the CDR3 is TGTGCCAGCAGCTCTAGGGGGGCTAGCACAGATACGCAGTATTTT. It yields the protein CASSSRGASTDTQYF.

The V call is TRBV7-8, the J call TRBJ2-7; TRBD1 matches 8 bases. V was clipped by 5 bases and J by 1 base; unmatched bases: 16. Germline CDR1 is SGHVS and CDR2 is FQNEAQ. This CDR3 spans 18 amino acids. The CDR3 here is CASSRRILTGGGSYEQYF. CDR3 DNA sequence: TGTGCCAGCAGCCGTCGTATTTTAACAGGGGGTGGGTCCTACGAGCAGTACTTC. Using reference TRBV7-8 and TRBJ2-7 for the parts outside the CDR3, the full variable domain is GAGVSQSPRYKVAKRGQDVALRCDPISGHVSLFWYQQALGQGPEFLTYFQNEAQLDKSGLPSDRFFAERPEGSVSTLKIQRTQQEDSAVYLCASSRRILTGGGSYEQYFGPGTRLTVT.

The chain employs TRBV30 and TRBJ1-3; 7 bases align to TRBD1. This CDR3 spans 14 amino acids. V shed 5 bases, J shed 0 bases, and the junction held 4 bases outside the gene matches. Per the germline V gene, CDR1 is GTSNPN and CDR2 is SVGIG (reference sequence). Written as DNA, the CDR3 is TGTGCCTGGGCCCGGGACAGCTCTGGAAACACCATATATTTT. Protein product: CAWARDSSGNTIYF. The full variable domain, completed using reference TRBV30 and TRBJ1-3, is SQTIHQWPATLVQPVGSPLSLECTVEGTSNPNLYWYRQAAGRGLQLLFYSVGIGQISSEVPQNLSASRPQDRQFILSSKKLLLSDSGFYLCAWARDSSGNTIYFGEGSWLTVV.

V usage is TRBV6-5 and J usage is TRBJ1-6, with D hard to call. V was shortened by 6 bases and J by 8 bases, with 11 bases between the two germline ends. Germline V gives CDR1 MNHEY, CDR2 SVGAGI. This CDR3 comprises 13 residues. The CDR3 DNA sequence: TGTGCCAGCAGCCGCTACCCCGATTCACCCCTCCACTTT. As protein: CASSRYPDSPLHF.

This rearrangement joins TRBV30 to TRBJ1-3; D remains unclear. The length of the CDR3 is 17 residues. Germline V CDR1 and CDR2: GTSNPN, SVGIG (reference sequence). The ends were cut back, 0 bases at V and 7 bases at J, with 22 bases in the middle. For the CDR3, the DNA is TGTGCCTGGAGTGTAGGAACGAGTTTTATCGCGCGGAACACCATATATTTT. Amino acids: CAWSVGTSFIARNTIYF.

This chain connects TRBV29-1 to TRBJ2-3; D is unclear. The CDR3 consists of 12 residues. With 2 bases removed from V and 6 bases from J, the gap between germline ends came to 9 bases. CDR1 and CDR2 (germline): SQVTM, ANQGSEA. CDR3 residues: CSVERSRDTQYF. In DNA form, the CDR3 reads TGCAGCGTTGAAAGATCCCGGGATACGCAGTATTTT.

This clone has a handful of counts. This rearrangement joins TRBV29-1 to TRBJ1-4; D uncertain. Trimming left V 4 bases short and J 6 bases short, with 9 bases between. The CDR3 runs to 12 residues. The V gene's germline CDR1 is SQVTM and CDR2 ANQGSEA. The DNA of the CDR3 is TGCAGCGTTGCGGACCTTTATGAAAAACTGTTTTTT. Protein sequence: CSVADLYEKLFF.

The DNA for the CDR3 is TGTGCCAGCAGCCCAGGGTTTTTCAGGGGAACCGGGGAGCTGTTTTTT. Encoded protein: CASSPGFFRGTGELFF. J is TRBJ2-2 and V is TRBV4-2; a possible D gene is TRBD1 (6 bases). Germline CDR1 LGHNA, CDR2 YNFKEQ. This CDR3 comprises 16 residues. The V end was cut by 4 bases, the J end by 5 bases, with 17 bases between.

The rearrangement uses TRBV4-3 and TRBJ2-6; possible D gene TRBD2, 7 bases. The CDR3 runs to 18 residues. CDR1 is LGHNA, CDR2 YSLEER, per germline. Trimming stripped 4 bases from V and 0 bases from J, with 16 bases between. This chain's CDR3 is CASSRTGGLSSGANVLTF. CDR3 DNA: TGCGCCAGCAGCCGGACGGGGGGCCTAAGCTCTGGGGCCAACGTCCTGACTTTC.

To note about this clone: This sample also contains other DNA sequences that code for the same CDR3. CDR3 DNA sequence: TGTGCCAGCAGTTATAGTGCGACAGGCGTTGATGGCTACACCTTC. It translates to CASSYSATGVDGYTF. This chain joins TRBV6-6 and TRBJ1-2, with a weak D call TRBD1 (6 bases). The CDR3 extends over 15 amino acids. V was clipped by 3 bases and J by 6 bases, with 17 bases between them. Germline CDR1 reads MNHNY; CDR2 reads SVGAGI (reference sequence).

The V gene is TRBV5-6, the J gene TRBJ2-6; D call uncertain. Trimming took 1 base from V and 0 from J, leaving 8 bases between them. CDR3 length: 16 residues. Germline V CDR1 and CDR2: SGHDT, YYEEEE. The CDR3 DNA reads TGTGCCAGCAGCTTGCTCTCGGCCTCTGGGGCCAACGTCCTGACTTTC. Encoded protein: CASSLLSASGANVLTF.

The chain has TRBV9 and TRBJ2-2; D might be TRBD2 (6 bases). The CDR3 has 17 residues. The V end was cut by 3 bases, the J end by 1 base, with 16 bases between. Per germline, CDR1 SGDLS and CDR2 YYNGEE. The CDR3 is CASSEPAGRENTGELFF. CDR3 nucleotides: TGTGCCAGCAGCGAGCCCGCCGGGCGGGAGAACACCGGGGAGCTGTTTTTT. The full variable domain, completed using reference TRBV9 and TRBJ2-2, is DSGVTQTPKHLITATGQRVTLRCSPRSGDLSVYWYQQSLDQGLQFLIQYYNGEERAKGNILERFSAQQFPDLHSELNLSSLELGDSALYFCASSEPAGRENTGELFFGEGSRLTVL.

The rearrangement uses TRBV5-4 and TRBJ2-5, with D possibly being TRBD1 (6 bases). Trimming removed 0 bases from V and 0 bases from J, with 9 bases in between. CDR1 and CDR2 (germline): SGHNT, YYREEE (reference sequence). The CDR3 is 15 amino acids. CDR3 nucleotides: TGTGCCAGCAGCTTGGGCGGACAGCACCAAGAGACCCAGTACTTC. Translated, it gives CASSLGGQHQETQYF.

V and J are TRBV5-1 and TRBJ2-5; 7 bases fit TRBD2. The CDR3 extends over 13 amino acids. J was trimmed by 4 bases and V by 5 bases; bases with no gene match: 5. The V gene's germline CDR1 is SGHRS and CDR2 YFSETQ. As DNA, the CDR3 is TGCGCCAGCAGGGAGTCGGGGGGAGAGACCCAGTACTTC. Encoded protein: CASRESGGETQYF.

V gene TRBV9 combines with J gene TRBJ1-2; 9 bases agree with TRBD1. Germline values: CDR1 SGDLS, CDR2 YYNGEE. Trimming cost V 2 bases and J 5 bases; bases outside gene matches: 7. The CDR3 is made up of 15 amino acids. The DNA for the CDR3 is TGTGCCAGCAGCGTCCGGACAGGGGACGAGTATGGCTACACCTTC. Its protein product is CASSVRTGDEYGYTF.